This T cell receptor (beta chain) appears in the sequencing data of a study of T cell clonotyping in hematopoietic cell transplantation. Recipients were bled about 28 days pretransplant and at posttransplant days 30, 100, 180. Data came from immunoSEQ multiplex PCR; TCRdb stores just in-frame clones and leaves some out. Of approximately 14,000 clones in the sample, 85% to 90% are singletons; the top ten hold over 10%. Germline loops: CDR1 MNHEY, CDR2 SMNVEV (reference sequence). With 2 bases clipped from V and 8 bases from J, the junction kept 8 bases outside the gene matches. The CDR3 is made up of 15 amino acids.

Sequencing used PBMCs, obtained 100 days after allogeneic stem cell transplant. This TCR was sampled from a male patient in his fifties who had an allogeneic stem cell transplant from an unrelated donor, so T cells may come from the graft donor. Some clones in this sample may be carry-over from other donors' samples. The V gene is TRBV27, the J gene TRBJ1-4; 7 bases line up with TRBD1. CDR3 in amino acids: CASSLQTGYNEKLFF. As DNA, the CDR3 is TGTGCCAGCAGTTTACAGACAGGGTATAACGAAAAACTGTTTTTT.